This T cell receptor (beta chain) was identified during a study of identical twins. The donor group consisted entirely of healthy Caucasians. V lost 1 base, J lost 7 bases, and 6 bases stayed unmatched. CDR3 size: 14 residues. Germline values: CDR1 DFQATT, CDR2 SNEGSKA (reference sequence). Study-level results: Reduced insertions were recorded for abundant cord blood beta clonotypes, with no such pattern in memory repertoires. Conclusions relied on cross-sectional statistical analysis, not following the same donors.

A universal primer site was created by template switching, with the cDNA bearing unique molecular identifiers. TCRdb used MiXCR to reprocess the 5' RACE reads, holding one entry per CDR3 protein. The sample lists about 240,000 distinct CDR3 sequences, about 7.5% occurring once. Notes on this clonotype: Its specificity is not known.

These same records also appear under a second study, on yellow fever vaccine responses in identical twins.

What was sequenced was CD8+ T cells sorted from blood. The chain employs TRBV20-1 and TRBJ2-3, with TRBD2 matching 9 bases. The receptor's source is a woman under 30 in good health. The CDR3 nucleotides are TGCAGTGCTAGAGTCGCTAGCGGGGCCAATACGCAGTATTTT. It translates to CSARVASGANTQYF.